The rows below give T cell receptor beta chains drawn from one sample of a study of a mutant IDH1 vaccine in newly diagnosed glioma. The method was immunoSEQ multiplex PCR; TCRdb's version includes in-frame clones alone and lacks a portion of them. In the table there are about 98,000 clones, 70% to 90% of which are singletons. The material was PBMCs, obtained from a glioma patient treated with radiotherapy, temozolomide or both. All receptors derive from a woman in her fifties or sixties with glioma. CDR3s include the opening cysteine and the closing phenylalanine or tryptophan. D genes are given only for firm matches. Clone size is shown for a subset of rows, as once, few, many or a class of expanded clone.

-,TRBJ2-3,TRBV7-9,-,TGTGCCAGCAGCCCGACAGAGAACACAGATACGCAGTATTTT,CASSPTENTDTQYF
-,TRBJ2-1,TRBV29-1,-,TGCAGCGTTGAGCTGGGGCAGAGAGACCACAATGAGCAGTTCTTC,CSVELGQRDHNEQFF
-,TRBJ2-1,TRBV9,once,TGTGCCAGCAGCGTAGAGGCAGGGTTTGGGAATGAGCAGTTCTTC,CASSVEAGFGNEQFF
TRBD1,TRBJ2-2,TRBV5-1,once,TGCGCCAGCAGTTTGACAGGGACCACCGGGGAGCTGTTTTTT,CASSLTGTTGELFF
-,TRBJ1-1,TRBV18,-,TGTGCCAGCTCAACGGGACGGGGAAGGGTGAACACTGAAGCTTTCTTT,CASSTGRGRVNTEAFF
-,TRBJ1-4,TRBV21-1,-,TGTGCCAGCAGCCAGGGGGGGGTACGTGCTAATGAAAAACTGTTTTTT,CASSQGGVRANEKLFF
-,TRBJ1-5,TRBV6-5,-,TGTGCCAGCAGTTACTCGCAGGGTCGGCAGCCCCAGCATTTT,CASSYSQGRQPQHF
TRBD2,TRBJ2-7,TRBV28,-,TGTGCCAGCACCCGAGCGGGAGTCAGACGAGGGCAGTACTTC,CASTRAGVRRGQYF
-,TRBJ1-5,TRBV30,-,TGTGCCTGGAGTCAGCTACTGGACACTAGGGGCAATCAGCCCCAGCATTTT,CAWSQLLDTRGNQPQHF
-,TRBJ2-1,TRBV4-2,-,TGTGCCAGCAGCCAAGATTCCCGCCCTTCGGGGCTCTTTTACAATGAGCAGTTCTTC,CASSQDSRPSGLFYNEQFF
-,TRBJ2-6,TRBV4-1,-,TGCGCCAGCAGCACCGGACGTCTCTCTGGGGCCAACGTCCTGACTTTC,CASSTGRLSGANVLTF
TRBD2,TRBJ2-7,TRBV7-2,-,TGTGCCAGCAGCAATCCTCCGGGGGGGCAAGAGCAGTACTTC,CASSNPPGGQEQYF
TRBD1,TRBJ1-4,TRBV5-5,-,TGTGCCAGCAGCCCCAGGACAGGGATGGGAACTAATGAAAAACTGTTTTTT,CASSPRTGMGTNEKLFF
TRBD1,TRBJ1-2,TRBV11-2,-,TGTGCCAGCAGGACGACAGGGCGGGACTATGGCTACACCTTC,CASRTTGRDYGYTF
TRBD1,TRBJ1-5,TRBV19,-,TGTGCCAGTAGTATCGGTCCAGGGGGGGACTTACGGGGTCAGCCCCAGCATTTT,CASSIGPGGDLRGQPQHF
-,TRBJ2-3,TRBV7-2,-,TGTGCCAGCAGCTTAGGGGCAGGGGATACGCAGTATTTT,CASSLGAGDTQYF
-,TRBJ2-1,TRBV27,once,TGTGCCAGCAGTCCCTGGGACCAAGGGCGTGAGCAGTTCTTC,CASSPWDQGREQFF
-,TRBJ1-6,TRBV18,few,TGTGCCAGCTCCGATATGGACAGCTCCTATAATTCACCCCTCCACTTT,CASSDMDSSYNSPLHF
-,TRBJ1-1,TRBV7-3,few,TGTGCCAGCAGCTTTACGCCCCTCGGGACTGAAGCTTTCTTT,CASSFTPLGTEAFF
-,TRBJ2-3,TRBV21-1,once,TGTGCCAGCAGCGGTGTCATGACGGGAGGCAACACAGATACGCAGTATTTT,CASSGVMTGGNTDTQYF
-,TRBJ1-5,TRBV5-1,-,TGCGCCAGCAGCTTGGGGACAGAAAGCAATCAGCCCCAGCATTTT,CASSLGTESNQPQHF
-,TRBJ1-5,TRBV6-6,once,TGTGCCAGCACAAAACCAGACAGGAACAATCAGCCCCAGCATTTT,CASTKPDRNNQPQHF
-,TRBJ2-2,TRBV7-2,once,TGTGCCAGCAGCTCCCTCAGGATGGGGGAGAAGCTGTTTTTT,CASSSLRMGEKLFF
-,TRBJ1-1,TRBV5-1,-,TGCGCCAGCACCCTGTTGGGGTTGAACACTGAAGCTTTCTTT,CASTLLGLNTEAFF